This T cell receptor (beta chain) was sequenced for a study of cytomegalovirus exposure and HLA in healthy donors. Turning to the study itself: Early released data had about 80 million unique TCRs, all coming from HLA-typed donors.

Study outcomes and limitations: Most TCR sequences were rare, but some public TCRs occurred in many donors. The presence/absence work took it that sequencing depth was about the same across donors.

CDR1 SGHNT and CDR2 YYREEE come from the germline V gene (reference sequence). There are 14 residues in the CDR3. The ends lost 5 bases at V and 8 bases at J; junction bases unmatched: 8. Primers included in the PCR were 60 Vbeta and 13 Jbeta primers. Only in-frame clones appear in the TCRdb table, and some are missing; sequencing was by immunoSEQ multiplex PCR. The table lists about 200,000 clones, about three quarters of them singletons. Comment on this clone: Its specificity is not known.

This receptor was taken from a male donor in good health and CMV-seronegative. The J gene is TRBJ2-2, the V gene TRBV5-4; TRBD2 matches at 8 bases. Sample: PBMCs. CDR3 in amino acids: CASSTAGVSGELFF. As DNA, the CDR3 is TGTGCCAGCAGTACAGCGGGAGTATCGGGGGAGCTGTTTTTT.